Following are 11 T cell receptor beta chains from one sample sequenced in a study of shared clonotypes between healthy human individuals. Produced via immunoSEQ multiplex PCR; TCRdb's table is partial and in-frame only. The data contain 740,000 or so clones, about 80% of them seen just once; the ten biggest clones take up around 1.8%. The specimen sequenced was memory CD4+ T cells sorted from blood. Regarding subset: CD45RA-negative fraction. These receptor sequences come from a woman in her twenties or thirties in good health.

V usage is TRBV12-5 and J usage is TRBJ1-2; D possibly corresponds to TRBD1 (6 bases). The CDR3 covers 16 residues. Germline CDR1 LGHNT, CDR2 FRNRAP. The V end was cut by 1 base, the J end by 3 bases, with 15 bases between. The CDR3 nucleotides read TGTGCTAGTGGTTTGGCCCGGGGGGGGCAAGACTATGGCTACACCTTC. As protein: CASGLARGGQDYGYTF.

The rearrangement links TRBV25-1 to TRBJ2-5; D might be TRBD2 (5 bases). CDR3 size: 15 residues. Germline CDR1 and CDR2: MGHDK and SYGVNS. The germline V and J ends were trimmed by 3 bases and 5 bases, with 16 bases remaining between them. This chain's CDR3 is CASSDYSAHGETQYF. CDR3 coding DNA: TGTGCCAGCAGTGACTATAGCGCCCACGGGGAGACCCAGTACTTC.

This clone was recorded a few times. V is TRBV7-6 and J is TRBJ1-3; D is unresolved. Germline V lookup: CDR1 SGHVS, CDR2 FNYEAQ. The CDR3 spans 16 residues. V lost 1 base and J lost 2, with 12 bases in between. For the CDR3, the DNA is TGTGCCAGCAGCTTAGTAGCGTCATTGACTGGAAACACCATATATTTT. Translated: CASSLVASLTGNTIYF.

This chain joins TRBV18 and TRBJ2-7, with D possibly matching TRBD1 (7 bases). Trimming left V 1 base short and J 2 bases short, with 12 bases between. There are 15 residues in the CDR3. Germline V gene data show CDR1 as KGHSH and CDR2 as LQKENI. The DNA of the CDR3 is TGTGCCAGCTCACCACGGAGGGACAGAGCCTACGAGCAGTACTTC. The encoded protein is CASSPRRDRAYEQYF.

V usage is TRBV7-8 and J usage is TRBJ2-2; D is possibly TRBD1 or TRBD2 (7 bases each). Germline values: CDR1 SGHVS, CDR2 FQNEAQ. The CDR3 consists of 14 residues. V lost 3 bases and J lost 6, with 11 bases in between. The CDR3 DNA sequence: TGTGCCAGCAGCTTCAGGGGGGGCTCCGGGGAGCTGTTTTTT. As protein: CASSFRGGSGELFF.

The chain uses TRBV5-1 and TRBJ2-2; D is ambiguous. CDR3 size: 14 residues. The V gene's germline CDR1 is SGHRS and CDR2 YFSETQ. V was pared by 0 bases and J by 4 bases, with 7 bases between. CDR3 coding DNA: TGCGCCAGCAGCTTGGATTTTCCCACCGGGGAGCTGTTTTTT. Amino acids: CASSLDFPTGELFF.

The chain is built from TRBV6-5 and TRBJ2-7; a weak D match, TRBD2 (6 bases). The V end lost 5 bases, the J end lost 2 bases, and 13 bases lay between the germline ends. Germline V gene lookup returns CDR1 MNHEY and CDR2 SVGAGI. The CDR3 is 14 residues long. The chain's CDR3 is CASSTGTSAYEQYF. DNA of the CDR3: TGTGCCAGCAGTACCGGGACTTCGGCCTACGAGCAGTACTTC.

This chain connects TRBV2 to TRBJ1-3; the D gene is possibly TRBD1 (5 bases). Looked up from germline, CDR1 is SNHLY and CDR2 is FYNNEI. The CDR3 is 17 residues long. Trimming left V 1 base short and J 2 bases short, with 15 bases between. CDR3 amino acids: CASSEVGRGVPGNTIYF. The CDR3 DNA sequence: TGTGCCAGCAGTGAAGTGGGCAGAGGGGTCCCTGGAAACACCATATATTTT.

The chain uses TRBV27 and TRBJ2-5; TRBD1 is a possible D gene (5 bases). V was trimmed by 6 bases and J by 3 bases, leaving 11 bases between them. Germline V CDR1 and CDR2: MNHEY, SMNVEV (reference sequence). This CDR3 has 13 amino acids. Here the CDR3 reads CASSLYRKETQYF. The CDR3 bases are TGTGCCAGCAGCCTGTACAGGAAAGAGACCCAGTACTTC.

The CDR3, as DNA: TGTGCCTGGAGTAAAGGTAGCGGGACCGCAGATACGCAGTATTTT. Translated: CAWSKGSGTADTQYF. The chain carries TRBV30 and TRBJ2-3; 8 bases are a match to TRBD2. The CDR3 consists of 15 residues. The trim removed 2 bases at V and 4 bases at J, leaving 8 bases unmatched. The V gene's germline CDR1 is GTSNPN and CDR2 SVGIG (reference sequence).

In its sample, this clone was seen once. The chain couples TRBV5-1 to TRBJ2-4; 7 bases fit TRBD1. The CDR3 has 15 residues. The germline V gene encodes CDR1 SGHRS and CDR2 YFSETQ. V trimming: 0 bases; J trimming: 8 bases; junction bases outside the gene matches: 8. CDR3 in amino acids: CASSLGDRDKDIQYF. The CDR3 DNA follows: TGCGCCAGCAGCTTGGGCGACAGGGATAAGGACATTCAGTACTTC.